This T cell receptor beta chain came from a study of blood T cell repertoires in COVID-19. Study in general: Both acute and convalescent COVID-19 samples were obtained from the United States, Italy and Spain.

Here immunoSEQ multiplex PCR was the method, and the copy in TCRdb shows in-frame clones only, minus some. Here the sample spans a few hundred thousand clones, approximately 90% being singletons. Input material: PBMCs or T cells enriched from blood (not recorded which). The source is a young woman who had been exposed to COVID-19.

CDR3 DNA: TGTGCCAGCAGCTTAGCGCTAGAGAGTAACTATGGCTACACCTTC. It specifies CASSLALESNYGYTF. The chain employs TRBV7-2 and TRBJ1-2, with D uncertain. CDR1 is SGHTA and CDR2 is FQGNSA in the germline V gene. There are 15 residues in the CDR3. Trimming pared 0 bases from V and 1 base from J, leaving 9 bases between.